This TCR beta chain was captured in a study of blood T cell repertoires in COVID-19. Study-level information: Donors in the United States, Italy and Spain gave samples during acute or convalescent COVID-19.

How the authors handled the data: From reference gene primer amplification, estimates of nucleated cell counts were derived. Produced via immunoSEQ multiplex PCR; TCRdb's table is partial and in-frame only. The DNA was the basis for D and trimming; V, J and clone size are from that table. The repertoire has a few hundred thousand clones, around 80% of them found once; the top ten carry roughly 5.3%. The sequenced sample consisted of peripheral blood. The source is a woman aged 60-75 years who had recovered from COVID-19.

The CDR3 here is CASSNLRASGDFYEQYF. The CDR3 region has the DNA TGTGCCAGCAGCAACCTAAGGGCCAGCGGGGACTTCTACGAGCAGTACTTC. The chain combines TRBV7-6 with TRBJ2-7; 7 nucleotides align to TRBD2. CDR1 and CDR2 from the germline V gene are SGHVS and FNYEAQ. CDR3 size: 17 residues. After removal of 5 bases from V and 3 bases from J, the junction contained 16 bases not matched to a gene.